Sequencing of this T cell receptor (beta chain) was carried out in a study of cytomegalovirus exposure and HLA in healthy donors. Overall study context: Across around 400 genotyped donors, about 81% landed in the Caucasian-associated ancestry cluster.

Study conclusions and caveats: In an earlier analysis, productive rearrangement rates for most beta V segments clustered near 87% or 30%.

The primer mix had 60 Vbeta and 13 Jbeta primers. The table came from immunoSEQ multiplex PCR; TCRdb's copy has only in-frame clones and leaves some out. The data show around 170,000 clones, with 79% seen just once and under 0.75% held by the top ten. The V and J ends lost 5 bases and 3 bases respectively, with 14 bases between them. The CDR3 totals 16 residues. The germline V gene encodes CDR1 MNHEY and CDR2 SMNVEV (reference sequence). A single count supports this clone. Antigen specificity is unknown. Input material: PBMCs. This sequence joins TRBV27 and TRBJ1-6; D not resolved. The receptor comes from a woman aged 40 to 55 in good health and CMV-seronegative. The CDR3 reads CASSRNTVNYNSPLHF. The CDR3 DNA follows: TGTGCCAGCAGTCGAAATACAGTAAACTATAATTCACCCCTCCACTTT.